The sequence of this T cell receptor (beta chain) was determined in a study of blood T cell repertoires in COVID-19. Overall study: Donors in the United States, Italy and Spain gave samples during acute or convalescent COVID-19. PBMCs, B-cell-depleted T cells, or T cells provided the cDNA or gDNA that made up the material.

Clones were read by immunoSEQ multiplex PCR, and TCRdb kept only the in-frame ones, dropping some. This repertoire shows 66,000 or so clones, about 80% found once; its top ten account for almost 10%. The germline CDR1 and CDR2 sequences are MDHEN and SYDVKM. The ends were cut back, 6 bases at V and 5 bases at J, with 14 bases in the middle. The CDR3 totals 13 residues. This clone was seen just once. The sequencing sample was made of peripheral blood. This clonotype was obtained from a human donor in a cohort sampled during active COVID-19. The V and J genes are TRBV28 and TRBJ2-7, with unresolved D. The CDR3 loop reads CASRETSTDEQYF. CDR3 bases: TGTGCCAGCAGAGAGACAAGCACGGACGAGCAGTACTTC.